This T cell receptor (beta chain) was captured in a study of blood T cell repertoires in COVID-19. The wider study: COVID-19 samples collected from the United States, Italy and Spain covered acute and convalescent phases. T cells, B-cell-depleted T cells, or PBMCs provided the cDNA or gDNA that served as material.

As handled by the study authors: Reference gene primer amplification gave nucleated cell count estimates. TCRdb keeps only in-frame clones here, not all; method: immunoSEQ multiplex PCR. V and J calls and clone size are copied from that table; D and trimming were computed from the DNA. The sample lists 60,000 to 85,000 clones, about 90% occurring once. This CDR3 comprises 16 residues. Trimming removed 3 bases from V and 5 bases from J, with 14 bases in between. Germline loops: CDR1 MNHEY, CDR2 SVGEGT. The V and J genes are TRBV6-2 or TRBV6-3 and TRBJ2-6, with a weak D call TRBD1 (6 bases). This receptor was taken from a man in his fifties with active COVID-19. The sample was peripheral blood. DNA of the CDR3: TGTGCCAGCAGTTATTTGGACAGTGCCTGGGCCAACGTCCTGACTTTC. This sequence encodes CASSYLDSAWANVLTF.